The rows below give T cell receptor beta chains drawn from one sample of a study of CD8+ T cells in alopecia areata. The protocol was immunoSEQ multiplex PCR, while the TCRdb copy is restricted to in-frame clones and leaves out a portion. The data contain hundreds of thousands of clones, approximately 60% of them singletons. The sequencing here drew on CD4+ T cells sorted from blood, taken at roughly week 53, from a patient treated with tofacitinib. Receptors were obtained from a human donor with alopecia areata. The CDR3 runs from the conserved cysteine through the conserved F or W. D genes are given only for firm matches. Size values are once, few and many counts, or a class for expanded clones, and some rows have none.

j_call,d_call,clone_size,v_call,cdr3_nt,cdr3_aa
TRBJ2-2,NA,few,TRBV7-3,TGTGCCAGCAGATCCCAGGGACCCGGGGAGCTGTTTTTT,CASRSQGPGELFF
TRBJ2-7,TRBD2,once,TRBV4-2,TGTGCCAGCAGCCAGTTGACTAGCGGGGGCTCCTACGAGCAGTACTTC,CASSQLTSGGSYEQYF
TRBJ2-3,NA,NA,TRBV7-8,TGTGCCAGCAGCCTCTCGACGGGGACAGATACGCAGTATTTT,CASSLSTGTDTQYF
TRBJ1-5,NA,NA,TRBV7-2,TGTGCCAGCAGCTTAGTTGCAGGGTCCAATAGCAATCAGCCCCAGCATTTT,CASSLVAGSNSNQPQHF
TRBJ1-2,NA,NA,TRBV10-3,TGTGCCATCACCCCCGGACAGACGAACTATGGCTACACCTTC,CAITPGQTNYGYTF
TRBJ1-3,NA,once,TRBV30,TGTGCCTGGAGGAGCGAAATCTCTGGAAACACCATATATTTT,CAWRSEISGNTIYF
TRBJ2-3,TRBD2,once,TRBV4-2,TGTGCCAGCAGCCAAGATGGGACTAGAGTGGGGGATACGCAGTATTTT,CASSQDGTRVGDTQYF
TRBJ1-1,NA,NA,TRBV30,TGTGCCTGGACCCAAGGACACCTGAACACTGAAGCTTTCTTT,CAWTQGHLNTEAFF
TRBJ2-5,NA,few,TRBV18,TGTGCCAGCTCACCACAAAGGGAGACCCAGTACTTC,CASSPQRETQYF
TRBJ2-6,NA,NA,TRBV5-1,TGCGCCAGCAGCCCCCCGTCTGGGGCCAACGTCCTGACTTTC,CASSPPSGANVLTF
TRBJ2-3,TRBD1,few,TRBV7-2,TGTGCCAGCAGCTGGGACAGGGGAATGGATACGCAGTATTTT,CASSWDRGMDTQYF
TRBJ2-7,NA,few,TRBV6-6,TGTGCCAGCGGGACCGCCAGTAGTTACGAGCAGTACTTC,CASGTASSYEQYF
TRBJ2-3,NA,NA,TRBV5-4,TGTGCCAGCAGCCCCGGCGGGGGCACAGATACGCAGTATTTT,CASSPGGGTDTQYF
TRBJ2-3,NA,once,TRBV29-1,TGCAGCTCAGCAGAGGGGGGAACAGATACGCAGTATTTT,CSSAEGGTDTQYF
TRBJ1-1,NA,NA,TRBV6-5,TGTGCCAGCAGTTTAACATGGGGCACTGAAGCTTTCTTT,CASSLTWGTEAFF
TRBJ1-1,NA,NA,TRBV5-1,TGCGCCAGCAGCTTGGCTCACACTGAAGCTTTCTTT,CASSLAHTEAFF
TRBJ2-3,TRBD2,NA,TRBV4-1,TGCGCCAGCAGCCAAGATCGCGTACTAGCGGGGCTACCTAATACGCAGTATTTT,CASSQDRVLAGLPNTQYF
TRBJ1-1,NA,NA,TRBV29-1,TGCAGCGTTGAAGATCCAGGTACTGAAGCTTTCTTT,CSVEDPGTEAFF
TRBJ2-5,NA,NA,TRBV7-9,TGTGCCAGCAGCTTAGCGAGGGCCGCAGAGACCCAGTACTTC,CASSLARAAETQYF
TRBJ2-2,NA,NA,TRBV29-1,TGCAGCGTGGACCGGGACGGTAACACCGGGGAGCTGTTTTTT,CSVDRDGNTGELFF
TRBJ1-5,NA,NA,TRBV25-1,TGTGCCAGCAGGAGAGGAAATCAGCCCCAGCATTTT,CASRRGNQPQHF
TRBJ1-1,NA,NA,TRBV7-2,TGTGCCAGCAGCGTACAGATGAACACTGAAGCTTTCTTT,CASSVQMNTEAFF
TRBJ1-1,TRBD1,NA,TRBV29-1,TGCAGCGTGGACAGGGGGCGGGCTGAAGCTTTCTTT,CSVDRGRAEAFF